This passage covers 19 T cell receptor beta chains from one sample sequenced in a study of T cells in Graves' hyperthyroidism and ophthalmopathy. Regions amplified from RNA transcripts were the TCR beta CDR3 regions. Initially, a first-round RT-PCR of the TCR CDR3 employed the HTBI primer set. MiXCR was run by TCRdb on the multiplex PCR reads, yielding one entry per CDR3 protein. The table shows over 400,000 distinct CDR3 sequences, with less than 25% occurring only once. Input material: blood. These TCRs come from a woman in her 70s with Graves' ophthalmopathy.

The CDR3 loop is CASRGLAPYEQFF. The CDR3 bases are TGCGCCAGCAGAGGACTAGCTCCATATGAGCAGTTCTTC. This chain connects TRBV5-1 to TRBJ2-1; 8 bases map to TRBD2. V shed 5 bases, J shed 8 bases, and the junction held 6 bases outside the gene matches. Per germline, CDR1 SGHRS and CDR2 YFSETQ. The CDR3 extends over 13 amino acids.

This clonotype was observed at least ten times. The rearrangement joins TRBV28 to TRBJ1-5; 7 bases fit TRBD1. The CDR3 runs 14 residues. The germline V gene encodes CDR1 MDHEN and CDR2 SYDVKM. Trimming at V came to 5 bases and at J to 5 bases, leaving 6 bases not matched to a gene. CDR3 region: CASSPLTGDQPQHF. The CDR3 DNA is TGTGCCAGCAGTCCACTAACAGGGGATCAGCCCCAGCATTTT.

The chain carries TRBV5-5 and TRBJ2-5; D unclear. V lost 0 bases and J lost 6, with 6 bases in between. CDR1 and CDR2 (germline): SGHKS, YYEKEE (reference sequence). CDR3 size: 12 residues. The CDR3 spells CASSLAQQTQYF. CDR3 nucleotide sequence: TGTGCCAGCAGCTTGGCCCAGCAGACCCAGTACTTC.

This clonotype was seen many times. This rearrangement joins TRBV27 to TRBJ1-1, with TRBD1 matching over 7 bases. CDR1 is MNHEY and CDR2 is SMNVEV in the germline V gene (reference sequence). The ends lost 2 bases at V and 4 bases at J; junction bases unmatched: 4. The CDR3 contains 14 residues. In nucleotides, the CDR3 is TGTGCCAGCAGTTTACAGGGGGAGGGCACTGAAGCTTTCTTT. It is translated as CASSLQGEGTEAFF.

This clonotype was seen many times. The chain has TRBV20-1 and TRBJ2-3; D may be TRBD1 or TRBD2 (5 bases each). The CDR3 is 16 amino acids. Trimming took off 0 bases at V and 1 base at J, with 14 bases between the two ends. Germline V gene sequence: CDR1 DFQATT, CDR2 SNEGSKA (reference sequence). CDR3 sequence: CSAREDPRGGTDTQYF. As DNA, the CDR3 is TGCAGTGCTAGAGAGGATCCAAGGGGAGGCACAGATACGCAGTATTTT.

The rearrangement links TRBV19 to TRBJ2-1, with D tentatively TRBD1 (7 bases). Germline assignment: CDR1 LNHDA and CDR2 SQIVND (reference sequence). The CDR3 consists of 16 residues. Trimming left V 3 bases short and J 5 bases short, with 17 bases between. The DNA for the CDR3 is TGTGCCAGTAGTATGGGCGGGACAGTAAGTCACAATGAGCAGTTCTTC. It translates to CASSMGGTVSHNEQFF.

The sample holds many counts of this clonotype. The rearrangement links TRBV10-1 to TRBJ2-1, with D unclear. In germline, CDR1 is WNHNN, CDR2 SYGVQD (reference sequence). V lost 10 bases and J lost 6, with 10 bases in between. This CDR3 has 11 residues. In DNA, the CDR3 is TGCGCCAACTCGCTTTTCAATGAGCAGTTCTTC. Translation gives CANSLFNEQFF.

This clonotype has just a few counts. CDR3 sequence: CAWDRVSGNTIYF. CDR3 DNA sequence: TGTGCCTGGGACAGGGTTTCTGGAAACACCATATATTTT. The chain carries TRBV30 and TRBJ1-3; 7 bases match TRBD1. V shed 5 bases, J shed 1 base, and the junction held 2 bases outside the gene matches. The CDR3 runs 13 residues. Germline V gene lookup returns CDR1 GTSNPN and CDR2 SVGIG (reference sequence).

There are a few counts of this clonotype. The chain links TRBV15 to TRBJ2-7, with 10 positions matching TRBD2. This CDR3 spans 16 amino acids. CDR1 and CDR2 (germline): LNHNV, YYDKDF (reference sequence). V gave up 5 bases and J gave up 4 bases; unmatched junction bases: 11. The CDR3 DNA sequence: TGTGCCACCAGCGACCCCGGCAGCGGGAGGGGATACGAGCAGTACTTC. Translating gives CATSDPGSGRGYEQYF. Filled out from reference TRBV15 and TRBJ2-7, the complete variable domain reads DAMVIQNPRYQVTQFGKPVTLSCSQTLNHNVMYWYQQKSSQAPKLLFHYYDKDFNNEADTPDNFQSRRPNTSFCFLDIRSPGLGDTAMYLCATSDPGSGRGYEQYFGPGTRLTVT.

This sequence joins TRBV6-5 and TRBJ2-3; the match to TRBD2 covers 10 bases. Looked up from germline, CDR1 is MNHEY and CDR2 is SVGAGI. The J segment lost 6 bases and the V segment lost 2 bases, leaving 11 bases of the junction unmatched. The CDR3 spans 17 residues. CDR3 coding DNA: TGTGCCAGCAGTTACGGGCCGGCTAGCGGGAGTTTGGATACGCAGTATTTT. Translated: CASSYGPASGSLDTQYF.

This CDR3 is CASSPPGGKPREQYF. The CDR3 DNA reads TGTGCCAGCAGCCCTCCGGGAGGCAAGCCACGCGAGCAGTACTTC. V is TRBV7-9 and J is TRBJ2-7, with TRBD2 identical over 7 bases. The CDR3 extends over 15 amino acids. Per the germline V gene, CDR1 is SEHNR and CDR2 is FQNEAQ (reference sequence). V was pared by 5 bases and J by 6 bases, with 13 bases of the junction left unmatched.

The chain carries TRBV10-3 and TRBJ1-1; D is ambiguous. The CDR3 spans 14 residues. V lost 4 bases and J 2 bases, leaving 11 bases between the germline ends. CDR1 is ENHRY, CDR2 SYGVKD, per germline. Written as DNA, the CDR3 is TGTGCCATCAGTGTCAAGGATATAAACACTGAAGCTTTCTTT. Translating it yields CAISVKDINTEAFF.

This chain uses TRBV27 with TRBJ2-3, with 10 bases that match TRBD2. Germline lookup yields CDR1 MNHEY and CDR2 SMNVEV (reference sequence). V lost 3 bases, J lost 2 bases, and 8 bases stayed unmatched. This CDR3 region has 17 residues. CDR3 bases: TGTGCCAGCAGTTTTCTAGCGGGAGCAGGGGACACAGATACGCAGTATTTT. Translated: CASSFLAGAGDTDTQYF.

This chain connects TRBV6-2 or TRBV6-3 to TRBJ2-5, with D perhaps TRBD2 (6 bases). V lost 6 bases to trimming and J lost 5 bases, with 13 bases between them. The germline gives CDR1 MNHEY, CDR2 SVGEGT. This CDR3 contains 13 residues. CDR3 in DNA: TGTGCCAGCAGGCGGGACCCCCGGGAGACCCAGTACTTC. As protein: CASRRDPRETQYF.

Many counts were recorded for this clonotype. The gene calls are TRBV7-8 and TRBJ2-1, with 8 positions matching TRBD2. Germline assignment: CDR1 SGHVS and CDR2 FQNEAQ. Germline trimming cut 5 bases from V and 6 bases from J; bases unmatched to any gene: 12. This CDR3 has 16 amino acids. The CDR3 DNA reads TGTGCCAGCAGCACCCTAGCGGGTCAAAGGTCCAATGAGCAGTTCTTC. It specifies CASSTLAGQRSNEQFF.

This chain connects TRBV11-2 to TRBJ1-2, with D tentatively TRBD1 (5 bases). CDR3 length equals 12 residues. V was cut by 5 bases and J by 6 bases, with 10 bases left in between. Germline-derived CDR1 and CDR2 are SGHAT and FQNNGV. CDR3 region: CASSPNRHGYTF. The CDR3 DNA reads TGTGCCAGCAGCCCTAACAGGCATGGCTACACCTTC.

V and J are TRBV24-1 and TRBJ2-5, with D hard to call. This CDR3 has 13 residues. The V and J ends lost 3 bases and 7 bases respectively, with 11 bases between them. CDR1 and CDR2 from the germline V gene are KGHDR and SFDVKD. This CDR3 is CATSDRSLGTQYF. The CDR3 DNA sequence: TGTGCCACCAGTGATAGGTCCCTCGGGACCCAGTACTTC.

The chain combines TRBV29-1 with TRBJ2-7, with 15 bases aligning to TRBD2. Trimming removed 7 bases from V and 6 bases from J; junction bases left unmatched: 4. This CDR3 contains 13 residues. Germline lookup yields CDR1 SQVTM and CDR2 ANQGSEA. CDR3 protein: CSGGLAGGSEQYF. In DNA, the CDR3 is TGCAGCGGGGGACTAGCGGGAGGTAGCGAGCAGTACTTC.

The gene calls are TRBV12-3 or TRBV12-4 and TRBJ1-1, with 10 nucleotides matching TRBD1. Trimming at V came to 0 bases and at J to 5 bases, leaving 12 bases not matched to a gene. This CDR3 is built from 18 residues. The CDR3 DNA follows: TGTGCCAGCAGTTTAGCGAGGGACAGGGGCTGGTATGGGACTGAAGCTTTCTTT. This sequence encodes CASSLARDRGWYGTEAFF.